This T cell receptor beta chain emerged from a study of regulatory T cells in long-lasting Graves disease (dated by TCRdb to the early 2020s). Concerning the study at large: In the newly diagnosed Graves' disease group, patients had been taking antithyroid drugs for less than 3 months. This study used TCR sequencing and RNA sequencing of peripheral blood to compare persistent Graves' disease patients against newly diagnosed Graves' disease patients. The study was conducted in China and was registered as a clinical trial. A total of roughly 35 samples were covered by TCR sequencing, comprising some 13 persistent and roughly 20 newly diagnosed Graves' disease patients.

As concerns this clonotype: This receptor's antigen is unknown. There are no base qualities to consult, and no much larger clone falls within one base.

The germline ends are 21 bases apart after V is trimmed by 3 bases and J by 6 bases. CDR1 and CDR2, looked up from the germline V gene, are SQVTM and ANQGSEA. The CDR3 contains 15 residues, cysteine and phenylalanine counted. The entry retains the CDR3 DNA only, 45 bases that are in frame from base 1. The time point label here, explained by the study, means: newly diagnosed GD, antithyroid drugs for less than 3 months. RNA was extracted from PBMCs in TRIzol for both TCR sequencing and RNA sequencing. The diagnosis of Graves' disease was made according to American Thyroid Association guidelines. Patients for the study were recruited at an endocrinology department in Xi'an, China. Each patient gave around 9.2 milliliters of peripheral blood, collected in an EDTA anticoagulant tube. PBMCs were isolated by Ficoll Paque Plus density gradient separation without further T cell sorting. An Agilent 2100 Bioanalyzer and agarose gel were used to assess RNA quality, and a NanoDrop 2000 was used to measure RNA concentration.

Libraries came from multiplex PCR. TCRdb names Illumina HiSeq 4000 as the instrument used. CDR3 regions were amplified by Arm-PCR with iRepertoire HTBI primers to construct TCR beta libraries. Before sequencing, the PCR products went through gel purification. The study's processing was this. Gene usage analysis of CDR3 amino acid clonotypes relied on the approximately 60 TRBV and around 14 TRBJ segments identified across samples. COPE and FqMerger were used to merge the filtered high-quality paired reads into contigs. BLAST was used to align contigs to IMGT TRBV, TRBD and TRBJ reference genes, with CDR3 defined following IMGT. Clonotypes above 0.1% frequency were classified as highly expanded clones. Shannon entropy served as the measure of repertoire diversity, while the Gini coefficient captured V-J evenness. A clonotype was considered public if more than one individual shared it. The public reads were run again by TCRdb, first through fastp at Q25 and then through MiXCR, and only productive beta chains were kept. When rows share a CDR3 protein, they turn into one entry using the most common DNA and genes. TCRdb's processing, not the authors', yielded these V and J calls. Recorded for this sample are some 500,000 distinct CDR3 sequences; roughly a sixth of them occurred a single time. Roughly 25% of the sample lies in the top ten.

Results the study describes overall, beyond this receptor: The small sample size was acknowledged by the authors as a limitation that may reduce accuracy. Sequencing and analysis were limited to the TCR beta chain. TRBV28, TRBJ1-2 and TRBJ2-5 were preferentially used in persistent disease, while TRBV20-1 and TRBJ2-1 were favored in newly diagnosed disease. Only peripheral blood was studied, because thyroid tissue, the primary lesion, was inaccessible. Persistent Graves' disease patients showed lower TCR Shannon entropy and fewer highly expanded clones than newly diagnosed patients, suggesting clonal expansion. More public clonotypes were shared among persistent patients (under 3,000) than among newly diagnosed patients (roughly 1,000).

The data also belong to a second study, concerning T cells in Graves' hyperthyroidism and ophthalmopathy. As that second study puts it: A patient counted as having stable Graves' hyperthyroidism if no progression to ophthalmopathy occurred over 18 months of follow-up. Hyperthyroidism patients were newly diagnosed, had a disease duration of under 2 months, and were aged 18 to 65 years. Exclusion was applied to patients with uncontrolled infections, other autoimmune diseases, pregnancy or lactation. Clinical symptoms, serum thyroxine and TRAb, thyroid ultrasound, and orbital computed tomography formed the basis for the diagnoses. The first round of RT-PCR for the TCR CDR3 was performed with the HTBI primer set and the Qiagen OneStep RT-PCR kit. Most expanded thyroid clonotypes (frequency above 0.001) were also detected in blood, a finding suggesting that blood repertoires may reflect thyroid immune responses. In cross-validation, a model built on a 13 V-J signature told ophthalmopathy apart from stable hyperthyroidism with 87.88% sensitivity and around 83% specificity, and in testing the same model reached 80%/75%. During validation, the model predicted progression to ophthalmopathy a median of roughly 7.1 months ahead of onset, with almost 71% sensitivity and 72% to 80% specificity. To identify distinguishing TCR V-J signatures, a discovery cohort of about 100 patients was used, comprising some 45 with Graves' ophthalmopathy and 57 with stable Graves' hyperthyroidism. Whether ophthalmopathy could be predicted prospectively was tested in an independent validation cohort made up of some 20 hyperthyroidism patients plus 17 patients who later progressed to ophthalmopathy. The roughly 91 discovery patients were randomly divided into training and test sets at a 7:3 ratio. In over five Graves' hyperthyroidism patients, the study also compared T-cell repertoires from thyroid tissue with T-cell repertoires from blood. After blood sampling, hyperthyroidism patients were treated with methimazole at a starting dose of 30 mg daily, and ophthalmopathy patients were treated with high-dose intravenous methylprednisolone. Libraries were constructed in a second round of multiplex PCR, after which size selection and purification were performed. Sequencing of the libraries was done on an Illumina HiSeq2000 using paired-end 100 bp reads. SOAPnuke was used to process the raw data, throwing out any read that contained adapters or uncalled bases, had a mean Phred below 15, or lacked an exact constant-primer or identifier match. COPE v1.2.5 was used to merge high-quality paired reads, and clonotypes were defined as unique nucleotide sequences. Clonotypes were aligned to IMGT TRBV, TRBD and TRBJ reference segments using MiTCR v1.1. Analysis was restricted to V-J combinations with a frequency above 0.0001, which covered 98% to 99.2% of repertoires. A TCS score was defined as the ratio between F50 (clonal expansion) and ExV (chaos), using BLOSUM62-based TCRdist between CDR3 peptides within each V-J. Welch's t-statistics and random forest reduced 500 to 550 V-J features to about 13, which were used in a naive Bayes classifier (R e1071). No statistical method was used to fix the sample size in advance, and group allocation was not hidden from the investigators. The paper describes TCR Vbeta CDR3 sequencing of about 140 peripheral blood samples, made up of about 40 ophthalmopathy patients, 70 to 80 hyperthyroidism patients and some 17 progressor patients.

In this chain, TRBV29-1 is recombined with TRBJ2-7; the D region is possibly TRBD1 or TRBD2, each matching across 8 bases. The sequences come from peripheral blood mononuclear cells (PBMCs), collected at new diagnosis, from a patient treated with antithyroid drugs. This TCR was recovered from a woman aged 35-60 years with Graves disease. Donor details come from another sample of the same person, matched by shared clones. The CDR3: CSVDVAGPGTGEQYF. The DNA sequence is TGCAGCGTTGATGTAGCGGGGCCAGGGACAGGCGAGCAGTACTTC.